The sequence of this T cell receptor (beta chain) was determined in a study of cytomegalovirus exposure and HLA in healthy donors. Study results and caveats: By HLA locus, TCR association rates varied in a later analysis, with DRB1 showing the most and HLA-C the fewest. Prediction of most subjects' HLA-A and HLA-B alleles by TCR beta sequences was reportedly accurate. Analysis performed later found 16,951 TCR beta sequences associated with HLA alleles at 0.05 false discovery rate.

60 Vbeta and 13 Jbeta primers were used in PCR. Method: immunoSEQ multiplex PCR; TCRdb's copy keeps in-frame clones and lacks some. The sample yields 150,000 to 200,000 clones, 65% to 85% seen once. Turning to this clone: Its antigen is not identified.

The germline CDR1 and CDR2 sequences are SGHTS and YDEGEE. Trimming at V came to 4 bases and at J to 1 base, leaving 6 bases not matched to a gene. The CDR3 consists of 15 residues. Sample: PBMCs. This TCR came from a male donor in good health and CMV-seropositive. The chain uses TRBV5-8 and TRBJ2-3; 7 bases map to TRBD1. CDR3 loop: CASSPGQTRTDTQYF. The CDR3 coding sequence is TGTGCCAGCAGCCCGGGACAGACCCGCACAGATACGCAGTATTTT.